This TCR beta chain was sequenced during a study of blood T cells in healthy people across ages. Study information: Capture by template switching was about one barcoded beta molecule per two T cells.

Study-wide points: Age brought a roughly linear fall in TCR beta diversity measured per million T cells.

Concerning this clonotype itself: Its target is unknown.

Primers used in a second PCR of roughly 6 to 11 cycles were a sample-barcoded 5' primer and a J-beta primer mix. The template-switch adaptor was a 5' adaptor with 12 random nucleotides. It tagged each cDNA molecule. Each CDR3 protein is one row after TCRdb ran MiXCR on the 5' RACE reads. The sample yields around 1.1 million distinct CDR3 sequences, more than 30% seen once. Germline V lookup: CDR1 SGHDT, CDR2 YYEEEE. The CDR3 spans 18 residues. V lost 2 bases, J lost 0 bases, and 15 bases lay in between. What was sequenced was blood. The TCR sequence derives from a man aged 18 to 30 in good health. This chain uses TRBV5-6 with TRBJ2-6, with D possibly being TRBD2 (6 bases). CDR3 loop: CASSFSDYIPSGANVLTF. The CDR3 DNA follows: TGTGCCAGCAGCTTTTCGGACTACATTCCCTCTGGGGCCAACGTCCTGACTTTC.